This is a list of T cell receptor beta chains from one sample in a study of Ad26.COV2.S vaccination and SARS-CoV-2 variants. Only in-frame clones appear in the TCRdb table, and some are missing; sequencing was by immunoSEQ multiplex PCR. Among about 440,000 clones listed, roughly 91% were seen once. The input for sequencing was peripheral blood, taken in a trial of Ad26.COV2.S vaccine versus placebo. The receptors stem from a person aged 18-65 years who received the Ad26.COV2.S COVID-19 vaccine or a placebo. Each CDR3 is given with its conserved first and last residue. Fields, in order: clone size, J gene, CDR3 length, V gene, D gene, CDR3 DNA, CDR3 protein. A D gene is named only where the DNA matches it firmly. Size is omitted from some rows. Given values are once, few, many or a class for expanded clones.

size: -; J: TRBJ2-7; length: 11; V: TRBV19; D: -; DNA: TGTGCCAGTAGGGAGGGCTACGAGCAGTACTTC; CDR3: CASREGYEQYF
size: -; J: TRBJ2-7; length: 15; V: TRBV11-2; D: -; DNA: TGTGCCAGCAGCTCACAGGGAGCCGATTTCTACGAGCAGTACTTC; CDR3: CASSSQGADFYEQYF
size: -; J: TRBJ2-1; length: 14; V: TRBV19; D: -; DNA: TGTGCCAGTAGTGTGTTTAGCGCTGTCGATGAGCAGTTCTTC; CDR3: CASSVFSAVDEQFF
size: -; J: TRBJ1-6; length: 18; V: TRBV4-2; D: TRBD1; DNA: TGTGCCAGCAGCCAACTACTAGCTGCCACGGGACAGATATCACCCCTCCACTTT; CDR3: CASSQLLAATGQISPLHF
size: -; J: TRBJ2-7; length: 15; V: TRBV5-6; D: TRBD2; DNA: TGTGCCAGCAGCTTGTGGCCTAGCGGGAGTTACGAGCAGTACTTC; CDR3: CASSLWPSGSYEQYF
size: few; J: TRBJ2-7; length: 15; V: TRBV4-3; D: TRBD1; DNA: TGCGCCAGCAGCCACCCCGGACAGGGGGCTTTCGAGCAGTACTTC; CDR3: CASSHPGQGAFEQYF
size: -; J: TRBJ2-3; length: 14; V: TRBV7-3; D: TRBD2; DNA: TGTGCCAGCAGCAAAGGGAGGGAGGCAGATACGCAGTATTTT; CDR3: CASSKGREADTQYF
size: -; J: TRBJ2-7; length: 15; V: TRBV5-5; D: TRBD2; DNA: TGTGCCAGCAGCCCTTGGACTAGCGGGGGCTACGAGCAGTACTTC; CDR3: CASSPWTSGGYEQYF
size: -; J: TRBJ2-1; length: 11; V: TRBV6-6; D: -; DNA: TGTGCCAGCAGGCGTGATTATGAGCAGTTCTTC; CDR3: CASRRDYEQFF
size: -; J: TRBJ1-6; length: 11; V: TRBV6-1; D: -; DNA: TGTGCCAGCAGTGAATTAGTAGACCTCCACTTT; CDR3: CASSELVDLHF
size: -; J: TRBJ1-3; length: 15; V: TRBV28; D: -; DNA: TGTGCCAGCAGTTTTCTCCTCGGCTCTGGAAACACCATATATTTT; CDR3: CASSFLLGSGNTIYF
size: -; J: TRBJ1-5; length: 16; V: TRBV7-9; D: -; DNA: TGTGCCAGCAGCCTAGATTGGGGTGTCGGCAATCAGCCCCAGCATTTT; CDR3: CASSLDWGVGNQPQHF
size: -; J: TRBJ2-7; length: 14; V: TRBV7-3; D: -; DNA: TGTGCCAGCAGCTTAACGGGACCTACCTACGAGCAGTACTTC; CDR3: CASSLTGPTYEQYF
size: few; J: TRBJ2-3; length: 16; V: TRBV6-2/TRBV6-3; D: TRBD1; DNA: TGTGCCAGCAGTACCGATCCGGGACAGGGGGCAGATACGCAGTATTTT; CDR3: CASSTDPGQGADTQYF
size: -; J: TRBJ1-5; length: 15; V: TRBV25-1; D: -; DNA: TGTGCCAGCAGTGAACCAGGGAGAGGGAATCAGCCCCAGCATTTT; CDR3: CASSEPGRGNQPQHF
size: -; J: TRBJ2-7; length: 14; V: TRBV28; D: TRBD2; DNA: TGTGCCAGCAGTTTAGGTGGGAGGGCCCACGAGCAGTACTTC; CDR3: CASSLGGRAHEQYF
size: -; J: TRBJ1-3; length: 15; V: TRBV21-1; D: -; DNA: TGTGCCAGCAGCAAGCCCGGGACAGCTGGAAACACCATATATTTT; CDR3: CASSKPGTAGNTIYF
size: -; J: TRBJ1-5; length: 16; V: TRBV27; D: -; DNA: TGTGCCAGCAGTTTATCGGGGCAAGGAGGGAATCAGCCCCAGCATTTT; CDR3: CASSLSGQGGNQPQHF
size: few; J: TRBJ1-1; length: 15; V: TRBV6-5; D: -; DNA: TGTGCCAGCAGTCCCGGACTGGGGGGTTGGACTGAAGCTTTCTTT; CDR3: CASSPGLGGWTEAFF
size: -; J: TRBJ2-7; length: 14; V: TRBV7-9; D: TRBD2; DNA: TGTGCCAGCAGCTTTAGCGGGAGGCCCTACGAGCAGTACTTC; CDR3: CASSFSGRPYEQYF
size: once; J: TRBJ2-1; length: 13; V: TRBV6-2/TRBV6-3; D: -; DNA: TGTGCCAGCAGTTACCTAGGGGTAAACGAGCCGTTCTTC; CDR3: CASSYLGVNEPFF
size: -; J: TRBJ2-5; length: 12; V: TRBV29-1; D: TRBD1; DNA: TGCAGCGTTGGAGGGGGCGGAGAGACCCAGTACTTC; CDR3: CSVGGGGETQYF
size: -; J: TRBJ2-7; length: 16; V: TRBV15; D: -; DNA: TGTGCCACCAGCACCGATACTAGTCTCATCTCCTACGAGCAGTACTTC; CDR3: CATSTDTSLISYEQYF
size: -; J: TRBJ1-6; length: 14; V: TRBV7-3; D: -; DNA: TGTGCCAGCAGCTTAGCCAGGGAGAATTCACCCCTCCACTTT; CDR3: CASSLARENSPLHF
size: -; J: TRBJ2-3; length: 17; V: TRBV10-3; D: TRBD2; DNA: TGTGCCATCAGTGAGACCTGGACTAGCGGGAGCACAGATACGCAGTATTTT; CDR3: CAISETWTSGSTDTQYF
size: -; J: TRBJ2-7; length: 14; V: TRBV18; D: -; DNA: TGTGCCAGCTCACCTGTCGGGAGTAGGGACGAGCAGTACTTC; CDR3: CASSPVGSRDEQYF
size: -; J: TRBJ2-5; length: 16; V: TRBV4-1; D: -; DNA: TGCGCCAGCAGCCAAGAAGATATGTTGGAAGATTTGACCCAGTACTTC; CDR3: CASSQEDMLEDLTQYF
size: -; J: TRBJ2-2; length: 16; V: TRBV4-2; D: -; DNA: TGTGCCAGCAGCCAAGTAAGGCTAGCACCGAGGGGGGTCGTGTTTTTT; CDR3: CASSQVRLAPRGVVFF
size: once; J: TRBJ1-3; length: 14; V: TRBV18; D: -; DNA: TGTGCCAGCTCAGGGAGTAATTCTGGAAACACCATATATTTT; CDR3: CASSGSNSGNTIYF
size: -; J: TRBJ2-7; length: 10; V: TRBV5-8; D: -; DNA: TGTGCCAGCAGGTACCACGAGCAGTACTTC; CDR3: CASRYHEQYF
size: -; J: TRBJ2-7; length: 16; V: TRBV25-1; D: TRBD2; DNA: TGTGCCAGCAAGACCTCGACGGGGGGAGGATCCTACGAGCAGTACTTC; CDR3: CASKTSTGGGSYEQYF
size: -; J: TRBJ2-1; length: 15; V: TRBV11-2; D: -; DNA: TGTGCCAGCAGTCGCTGGGGTAGCTTGCACAATGAGCAGTTCTTC; CDR3: CASSRWGSLHNEQFF
size: -; J: TRBJ2-5; length: 15; V: TRBV11-3; D: -; DNA: TGTGCCAGCAGCTTAGGGGTAGAGGCTCAGGAGACCCAGTACTTC; CDR3: CASSLGVEAQETQYF
size: once; J: TRBJ1-1; length: 13; V: TRBV9; D: -; DNA: TGTGCCAGCAGCCTGGGGACATCGACTGAAGCTTTCTTT; CDR3: CASSLGTSTEAFF
size: -; J: TRBJ2-1; length: 16; V: TRBV6-2/TRBV6-3; D: TRBD1; DNA: TGTGCCAGCAGTTACGTGGCCGGGACAGTCTACAATGAGCAGTTCTTC; CDR3: CASSYVAGTVYNEQFF
size: few; J: TRBJ2-7; length: 14; V: TRBV7-2; D: TRBD1; DNA: TGTGCCAGCAGCTTAGCGCCGGGACAGTACGAGCAGTACTTC; CDR3: CASSLAPGQYEQYF
size: -; J: TRBJ2-1; length: 17; V: TRBV2; D: TRBD2; DNA: TGTGCCAGCAGTCGAATGGGACTAGCATGGGCCTACAATGAGCAGTTCTTC; CDR3: CASSRMGLAWAYNEQFF
size: -; J: TRBJ1-3; length: 16; V: TRBV21-1; D: -; DNA: TGTGCCAGCAACCCGGCCGGACGGTTCTACAGGGGCACCATATATTTT; CDR3: CASNPAGRFYRGTIYF
size: -; J: TRBJ2-2; length: 17; V: TRBV7-6; D: -; DNA: TGTGCCAGCAGCTTAGACCCCGTAGGGGCGAACACCGGGGAGCTGTTTTTT; CDR3: CASSLDPVGANTGELFF
size: -; J: TRBJ1-2; length: 11; V: TRBV7-9; D: -; DNA: TGTGCCAGCAGCATCAGCAATGGCTACACCTTC; CDR3: CASSISNGYTF
size: -; J: TRBJ2-5; length: 15; V: TRBV30; D: TRBD1; DNA: TGTGCCTGGAGTGTCGGACAGGGGTTTTCTGAGACCCAGTACTTC; CDR3: CAWSVGQGFSETQYF
size: -; J: TRBJ1-4; length: 18; V: TRBV7-9; D: TRBD1; DNA: TGTGCCAGCAGCATCCCGGGACAGGGGTCTGCAACTAATGAAAAACTGTTTTTT; CDR3: CASSIPGQGSATNEKLFF
size: -; J: TRBJ2-1; length: 9; V: TRBV5-6; D: -; DNA: TGTGCCAGCAGCTTGGGGGCCTTCTTC; CDR3: CASSLGAFF
size: few; J: TRBJ2-7; length: 15; V: TRBV7-9; D: TRBD1; DNA: TGTGCCAGCAGCTTACAGGGGGCGACCCGCGACGAGCAGTACTTC; CDR3: CASSLQGATRDEQYF
size: -; J: TRBJ1-5; length: 14; V: TRBV6-6; D: -; DNA: TGTGCCAGCAGTTACTCCCGGAGCAATCAGCCCCAGCATTTT; CDR3: CASSYSRSNQPQHF
size: -; J: TRBJ1-4; length: 13; V: TRBV12-3/TRBV12-4; D: TRBD1; DNA: TGTGCCAGCAGTCCGACAGGGGACGAAAAACTGTTTTTT; CDR3: CASSPTGDEKLFF
size: -; J: TRBJ2-1; length: 14; V: TRBV12-5; D: TRBD2; DNA: TGTGCTAGTGGTTTAGGACTAGCGATGGGTGAGCAGTTCTTC; CDR3: CASGLGLAMGEQFF
size: -; J: TRBJ2-2; length: 14; V: TRBV29-1; D: -; DNA: TGCAGCGCCGGATGGGGAGCGAACACCGGGGAGCTGTTTTTT; CDR3: CSAGWGANTGELFF
size: few; J: TRBJ1-1; length: 13; V: TRBV29-1; D: -; DNA: TGCAGCGTATCCCTAGGGGGGAACACTGAAGCTTTCTTT; CDR3: CSVSLGGNTEAFF
size: -; J: TRBJ2-7; length: 14; V: TRBV11-2; D: -; DNA: TGTGCCAGCAGCTTAGATCGGGGATGGTACGAGCAGTACTTC; CDR3: CASSLDRGWYEQYF
size: -; J: TRBJ1-3; length: 16; V: TRBV7-9; D: -; DNA: TGTGCCAGCAGCCCGTGGGACCGCAGATCTGGAAACACCATATATTTT; CDR3: CASSPWDRRSGNTIYF
size: -; J: TRBJ2-4; length: 18; V: TRBV28; D: TRBD2; DNA: TGTGCCAGCAGTTTCTGGGCGGGAGGGAGAAGGGCCAAAAACATTCAGTACTTC; CDR3: CASSFWAGGRRAKNIQYF
size: -; J: TRBJ2-1; length: 15; V: TRBV2; D: -; DNA: TGTGCCATCGAGGGGGCGGGAGGCGGCTACAATGAGCAGTTCTTC; CDR3: CAIEGAGGGYNEQFF